A selection of T cell receptor beta chains follows, all from one sample in a study of T-cell reconstitution after alpha-beta-depleted transplantation in children. TCRdb itself ran the PCR reads through MiXCR, one entry per CDR3 protein. The sample carries around 500,000 distinct CDR3 sequences, around an eighth recorded once. The sequencing here drew on PBMCs from the stem cell graft donor, taken from the stem cell graft. Every receptor here comes from a human donor who donated a stem cell graft to a child with combined immunodeficiency. CDR3s include the opening cysteine and the closing phenylalanine or tryptophan. D genes are given only for firm matches. Size values are once, few and many counts, or a class for expanded clones, and some rows have none.

J gene | D gene | clone size | V gene | CDR3 protein | CDR3 DNA
TRBJ2-5 | TRBD1 | many | TRBV2 | CASPREGAVEETQYF | TGTGCCAGCCCTAGAGAGGGGGCGGTGGAAGAGACCCAGTACTTC
TRBJ2-5 | . | . | TRBV28 | CASRPPRGSGETQYF | TGTGCCAGCAGGCCCCCCCGGGGCTCGGGAGAGACCCAGTACTTC
TRBJ1-1 | TRBD1 | . | TRBV7-2 | CASSKNAGGSGTEAFF | TGTGCCAGCAGCAAAAACGCAGGGGGCTCGGGCACTGAAGCTTTCTTT
TRBJ1-4 | . | few | TRBV29-1 | CSVEEGATNEKLFF | TGCAGCGTTGAAGAGGGTGCAACTAATGAAAAACTGTTTTTT
TRBJ2-2 | . | few | TRBV7-9 | CASSLIGTPIPGELFF | TGTGCCAGCAGCTTAATCGGGACACCAATCCCCGGGGAGCTGTTTTTT
TRBJ2-4 | . | . | TRBV7-9 | CASSSLTGTLNIQYF | TGTGCCAGCAGCTCGCTTACCGGGACACTTAACATTCAGTACTTC
TRBJ2-7 | . | few | TRBV6-2/TRBV6-3 | CASSLGPDEQYF | TGTGCCAGCAGCCTGGGACCTGACGAGCAGTACTTC
TRBJ2-7 | . | many | TRBV12-3/TRBV12-4 | CASSHGFDEQYF | TGTGCCAGCAGCCATGGCTTCGACGAGCAGTACTTC
TRBJ2-4 | TRBD1 | few | TRBV20-1 | CSASMRDRADDIQYF | TGCAGTGCTAGTATGAGGGACAGGGCTGACGACATTCAGTACTTC
TRBJ2-7 | . | many | TRBV7-9 | CASSSPGVPYEQYF | TGTGCCAGCAGCTCACCGGGGGTCCCCTACGAGCAGTACTTC
TRBJ1-1 | . | many | TRBV5-1 | CASSLDGGTEAFF | TGCGCCAGCAGCTTGGATGGGGGAACTGAAGCTTTCTTT
TRBJ2-1 | . | . | TRBV6-2/TRBV6-3 | CASSKDPGLPHDEQFF | TGTGCCAGCAGTAAGGATCCGGGACTCCCGCATGATGAGCAGTTCTTC
TRBJ2-1 | . | many | TRBV12-3/TRBV12-4 | CASSFGGNEQFF | TGTGCCAGCAGCTTTGGAGGGAATGAGCAGTTCTTC
TRBJ1-1 | . | few | TRBV18 | CASSPPTRTTEAFF | TGTGCCAGCTCACCGCCGACCCGGACCACTGAAGCTTTCTTT
TRBJ2-5 | . | many | TRBV7-2 | CASSSDGEEETQYF | TGTGCCAGCAGCTCTGACGGGGAAGAGGAGACCCAGTACTTC
TRBJ2-7 | . | . | TRBV4-2 | CASSQPGNTYEQYF | TGTGCCAGCAGCCAGCCGGGGAATACGTACGAGCAGTACTTC
TRBJ1-1 | . | . | TRBV7-9 | CASRLDRNTEAFF | TGTGCCAGCAGACTCGACAGGAACACTGAAGCTTTCTTT
TRBJ2-1 | . | few | TRBV4-3 | CASSQDGGIGEQFF | TGCGCCAGCAGCCAAGATGGCGGGATAGGTGAGCAGTTCTTC
TRBJ2-1 | TRBD2 | . | TRBV20-1 | CSARSVGLAGVRNEQFF | TGCAGTGCTAGGAGTGTGGGACTAGCGGGAGTTAGGAATGAGCAGTTCTTC
TRBJ2-1 | . | . | TRBV6-2/TRBV6-3 | CASSLTGTNFFDEQFF | TGTGCCAGCAGTCTGACCGGGACCAACTTTTTCGATGAGCAGTTCTTC
TRBJ1-1 | TRBD1 | . | TRBV18 | CASSPDRGEAFF | TGTGCCAGCTCACCGGACAGGGGGGAAGCTTTCTTT
TRBJ2-5 | . | . | TRBV20-1 | CSARGQGGYQETQYF | TGCAGTGCTAGGGGTCAGGGTGGCTACCAAGAGACCCAGTACTTC
TRBJ2-1 | . | . | TRBV18 | CASSPRGGEQFF | TGTGCCAGCTCACCTAGGGGAGGTGAGCAGTTCTTC
TRBJ2-7 | . | . | TRBV6-2/TRBV6-3 | CASSRPPGTDTYEQYF | TGTGCCAGCAGTCGACCCCCCGGGACGGACACCTACGAGCAGTACTTC
TRBJ2-1 | TRBD2 | . | TRBV7-9 | CASSHTSGPYNEQFF | TGTGCCAGCAGCCATACTAGCGGCCCCTACAATGAGCAGTTCTTC
TRBJ1-3 | TRBD1 | few | TRBV29-1 | CSVTPGGSGNTIYF | TGCAGCGTTACTCCAGGGGGCTCTGGAAACACCATATATTTT
TRBJ1-5 | TRBD1 | few | TRBV12-3/TRBV12-4 | CASQGGEYQPQHF | TGTGCCAGCCAGGGGGGGGAGTATCAGCCCCAGCATTTT
TRBJ2-7 | . | few | TRBV10-3 | CAISGNVNRATYEQYF | TGTGCCATCAGTGGAAACGTGAACAGAGCAACCTACGAGCAGTACTTC
TRBJ2-3 | . | few | TRBV3-1 | CASSQDRVEDDLDTQYF | TGTGCCAGCAGCCAAGATCGTGTCGAAGACGACCTCGATACGCAGTATTTT
TRBJ2-7 | TRBD1 | . | TRBV6-2/TRBV6-3 | CASASLQGVNYEQYF | TGTGCCAGCGCCTCGCTCCAGGGGGTCAACTACGAGCAGTACTTC
TRBJ2-1 | . | few | TRBV11-2 | CASSLGGQSEFF | TGTGCCAGCAGCTTAGGAGGCCAGAGCGAGTTCTTC
TRBJ2-1 | TRBD1 | many | TRBV12-3/TRBV12-4 | CASSLGQDNEQFF | TGCGCCAGCAGCTTAGGACAGGACAATGAGCAGTTCTTC
TRBJ2-7 | TRBD2 | few | TRBV28 | CASSLWGVSGGYYEQYF | TGTGCCAGCAGTTTGTGGGGAGTTAGCGGGGGATACTACGAGCAGTACTTC
TRBJ2-7 | TRBD1 | many | TRBV9 | CASSVDWTTGEQYF | TGTGCCAGCAGCGTAGATTGGACGACAGGGGAGCAGTACTTC
TRBJ1-3 | . | many | TRBV9 | CASSVDENTIYF | TGTGCCAGCAGCGTAGATGAAAACACCATATATTTT
TRBJ2-5 | . | many | TRBV29-1 | CSVEVQETQYF | TGCAGCGTCGAGGTGCAAGAGACCCAGTACTTC
TRBJ2-3 | . | . | TRBV5-4 | CASSLVGGAVSTDTQYF | TGTGCCAGCAGCTTGGTTGGAGGGGCGGTGAGCACAGATACGCAGTATTTT
TRBJ2-7 | . | few | TRBV29-1 | CSVAEGGSYEQYF | TGCAGCGTTGCGGAGGGTGGATCCTACGAGCAGTACTTC
TRBJ2-1 | . | few | TRBV12-3/TRBV12-4 | CASSSTNLNEQFF | TGTGCCAGCAGTTCGACGAATCTGAATGAGCAGTTCTTC
TRBJ2-7 | . | . | TRBV4-2 | CASSQDMGDLEQYF | TGTGCCAGCAGCCAAGATATGGGGGACCTAGAGCAGTACTTC
TRBJ2-1 | TRBD2 | few | TRBV24-1 | CATSDPRLAGGYEQFF | TGTGCCACCAGTGACCCTAGACTAGCGGGAGGGTATGAGCAGTTCTTC
TRBJ2-7 | . | few | TRBV20-1 | CSASSLVRAPYEQYF | TGCAGTGCTAGCTCCCTCGTGAGAGCACCCTACGAGCAATACTTC
TRBJ2-4 | . | . | TRBV27 | CASSFGIPEKNIQYF | TGTGCCAGCAGTTTCGGGATACCCGAAAAAAACATTCAGTACTTC
TRBJ2-5 | . | . | TRBV4-1 | CASSPATSQETQYF | TGCGCCAGCAGCCCCGCGACTAGCCAAGAGACCCAGTACTTC
TRBJ2-7 | TRBD1 | few | TRBV3-1 | CASRGDRVYEQYF | TGTGCCAGCAGGGGGGACAGGGTGTACGAGCAGTACTTC
TRBJ2-5 | TRBD2 | few | TRBV11-2 | CASSPGPSGVISQETQYF | TGTGCCAGCAGCCCAGGCCCTAGCGGGGTGATATCCCAAGAGACCCAGTACTTC
TRBJ2-1 | TRBD2 | . | TRBV11-2 | CASSLDVAGDNEQFF | TGTGCCAGCAGCTTAGATGTAGCGGGAGACAATGAGCAGTTCTTC
TRBJ2-7 | . | few | TRBV15 | CATSARRQGSYEQYF | TGTGCCACCAGCGCCCGAAGGCAGGGATCCTACGAGCAGTACTTC
TRBJ2-7 | . | few | TRBV29-1 | CSVVEAGNYEQYF | TGCAGCGTTGTGGAGGCGGGGAACTACGAGCAGTACTTC
TRBJ1-1 | TRBD1 | . | TRBV30 | CAYSRGANTEAFF | TGTGCCTACAGCAGGGGGGCGAACACTGAAGCTTTCTTT
TRBJ2-2 | . | few | TRBV5-1 | CASSVPSDTGELFF | TGCGCCAGCAGCGTACCGTCGGACACCGGGGAGCTGTTTTTT
TRBJ2-3 | . | . | TRBV20-1 | CSASTGGDTQYF | TGCAGTGCTAGCACTGGAGGAGATACGCAGTATTTT
TRBJ2-3 | TRBD1 | . | TRBV6-4 | CASSPGQGHTDTQYF | TGTGCCAGCAGCCCGGGACAGGGGCACACAGATACGCAGTATTTT